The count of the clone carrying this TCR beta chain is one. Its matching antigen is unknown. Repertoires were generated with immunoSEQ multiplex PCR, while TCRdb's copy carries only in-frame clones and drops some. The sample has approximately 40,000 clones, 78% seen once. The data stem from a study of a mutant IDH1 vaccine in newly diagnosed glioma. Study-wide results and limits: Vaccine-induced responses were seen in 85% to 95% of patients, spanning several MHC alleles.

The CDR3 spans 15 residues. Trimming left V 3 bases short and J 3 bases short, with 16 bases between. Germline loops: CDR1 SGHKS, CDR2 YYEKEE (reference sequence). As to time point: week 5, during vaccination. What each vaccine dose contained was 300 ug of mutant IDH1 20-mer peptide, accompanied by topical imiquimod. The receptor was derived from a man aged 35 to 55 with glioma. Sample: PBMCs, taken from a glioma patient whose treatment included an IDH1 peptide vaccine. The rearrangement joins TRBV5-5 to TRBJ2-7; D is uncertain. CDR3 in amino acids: CASSSAHTRGYEQYF. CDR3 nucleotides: TGTGCCAGCAGCTCGGCCCATACGCGAGGCTACGAGCAGTACTTC.